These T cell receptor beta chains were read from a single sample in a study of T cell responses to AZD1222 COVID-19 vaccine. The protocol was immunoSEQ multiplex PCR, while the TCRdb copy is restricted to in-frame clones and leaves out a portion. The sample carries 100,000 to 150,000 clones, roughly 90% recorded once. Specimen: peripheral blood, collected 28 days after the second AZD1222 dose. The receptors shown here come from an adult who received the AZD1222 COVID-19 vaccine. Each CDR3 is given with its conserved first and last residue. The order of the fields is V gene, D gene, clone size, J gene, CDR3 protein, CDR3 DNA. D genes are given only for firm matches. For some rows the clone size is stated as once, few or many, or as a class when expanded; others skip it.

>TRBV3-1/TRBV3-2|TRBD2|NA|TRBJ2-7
CASSQVARGDEQYF
TGTGCCAGCAGCCAAGTAGCGCGGGGGGACGAGCAGTACTTC
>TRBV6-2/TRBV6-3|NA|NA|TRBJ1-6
CASSYSEVRSPLHF
TGTGCCAGCAGTTACTCGGAGGTACGGTCACCCCTCCACTTT
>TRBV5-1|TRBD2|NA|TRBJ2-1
CASSVPGLAGGNEQFF
TGCGCCAGCAGCGTTCCGGGACTAGCGGGGGGCAATGAGCAGTTCTTC
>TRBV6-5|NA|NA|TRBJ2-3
CASSLGLSTDTQYF
TGTGCCAGCAGTCTTGGACTAAGCACAGATACGCAGTATTTT
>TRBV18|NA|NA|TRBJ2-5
CASSPPTEETQYF
TGTGCCAGCTCACCACCAACAGAAGAGACCCAGTACTTC
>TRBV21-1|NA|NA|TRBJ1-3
CASSGWGVSGNTIYF
TGTGCCAGCAGCGGTTGGGGGGTCTCTGGAAACACCATATATTTT
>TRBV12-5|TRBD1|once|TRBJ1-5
CASGRGQGDGNQPQHF
TGTGCTAGTGGAAGAGGACAGGGGGATGGCAATCAGCCCCAGCATTTT
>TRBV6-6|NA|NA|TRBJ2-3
CASSSSLDYADYF
TGTGCCAGCAGTTCCTCCTTGGACTACGCGGATTATTTT
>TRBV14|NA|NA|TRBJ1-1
CASSPGGGNTEAFF
TGTGCCAGCAGCCCGGGCGGCGGGAACACTGAAGCTTTCTTT
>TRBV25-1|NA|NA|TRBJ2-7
CASSGHQRLSYEQYF
TGTGCCAGCAGTGGCCACCAGCGACTATCCTACGAGCAGTACTTC
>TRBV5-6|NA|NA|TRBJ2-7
CASSPYSRARAEQYF
TGTGCCAGCAGCCCCTACTCTCGGGCACGGGCCGAGCAGTACTTC
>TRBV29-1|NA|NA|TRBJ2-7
CSVGSDYEQYF
TGCAGCGTTGGTTCGGATTACGAGCAGTACTTC
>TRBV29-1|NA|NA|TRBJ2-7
CSVEEGVSGSYEQYF
TGCAGCGTTGAAGAGGGGGTTTCGGGTTCCTACGAGCAGTACTTC
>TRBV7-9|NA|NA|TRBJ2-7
CASSLASPAYEQYF
TGTGCCAGCAGCTTAGCAAGCCCAGCCTACGAGCAGTACTTC
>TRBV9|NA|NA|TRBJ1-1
CASSVQGHGDTEAFF
TGTGCCAGCAGCGTGCAGGGGCATGGGGACACTGAAGCTTTCTTT
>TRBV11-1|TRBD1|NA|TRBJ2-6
CASSLALGRGNTGANVLTF
TGTGCCAGCAGCTTAGCGCTTGGCAGGGGGAATACTGGGGCCAACGTCCTGACTTTC
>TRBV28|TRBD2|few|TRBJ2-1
CASSQTPGLAGVGSYNEQFF
TGTGCCAGCAGTCAGACCCCGGGACTAGCGGGAGTAGGGTCCTACAATGAGCAGTTCTTC
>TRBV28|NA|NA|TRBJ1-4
CASGPLGRRLEKLFF
TGTGCCAGCGGTCCTTTGGGGCGGAGATTGGAAAAACTGTTTTTT
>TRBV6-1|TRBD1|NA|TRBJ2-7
CASSDVQGIGSYEQYF
TGTGCCAGCAGTGATGTACAGGGGATTGGGTCCTACGAGCAGTACTTC
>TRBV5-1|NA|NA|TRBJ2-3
CASSYQGLDTQYF
TGCGCCAGCAGCTATCAGGGGTTAGATACGCAGTATTTT
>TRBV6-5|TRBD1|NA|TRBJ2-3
CASTPGGLGDTQYF
TGTGCCAGCACCCCAGGGGGCCTGGGTGATACGCAGTATTTT
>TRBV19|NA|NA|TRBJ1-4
CASTDAAGAGKLFF
TGTGCCAGTACCGACGCCGCAGGGGCCGGAAAACTGTTTTTT
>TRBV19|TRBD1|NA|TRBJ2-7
CASSTRTGDYEQYF
TGTGCCAGTAGTACTAGGACAGGGGACTACGAGCAGTACTTC
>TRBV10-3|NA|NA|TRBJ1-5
CASRTDNQPQHF
TGTGCCAGCAGAACAGACAATCAGCCCCAGCATTTT
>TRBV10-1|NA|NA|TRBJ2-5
CASSEGETQYF
TGCGCCAGCAGTGAGGGTGAGACCCAGTACTTC
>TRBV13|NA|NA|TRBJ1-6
CASSRNRNNSPLHF
TGTGCCAGCAGCCGCAACAGGAATAATTCACCCCTCCACTTT
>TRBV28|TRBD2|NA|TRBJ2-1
CASSLYSSGRAVEQFF
TGTGCCAGCAGTTTATATTCTAGCGGGAGGGCCGTTGAGCAGTTCTTC
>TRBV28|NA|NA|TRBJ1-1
CASVMNTEAFF
TGTGCCAGTGTAATGAACACTGAAGCTTTCTTT
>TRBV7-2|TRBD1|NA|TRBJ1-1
CASSLTGTAQLKAFF
TGTGCCAGCAGCTTAACTGGGACAGCGCAATTAAAGGCTTTCTTT
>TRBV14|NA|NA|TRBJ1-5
CASSQGSGDSNQPQHF
TGTGCCAGCAGCCAAGGTTCGGGGGATAGCAATCAGCCCCAGCATTTT
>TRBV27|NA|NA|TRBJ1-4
CASKVVVANEKLFF
TGTGCCAGCAAGGTGGTTGTAGCTAATGAAAAACTGTTTTTT
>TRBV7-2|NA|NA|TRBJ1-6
CASSPYASFSPLHF
TGTGCCAGCAGCCCATACGCCAGTTTTTCACCCCTCCACTTT
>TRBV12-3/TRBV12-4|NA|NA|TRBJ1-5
CASSADRYQPQHF
TGTGCCAGCAGTGCCGACAGGTATCAGCCCCAGCATTTT
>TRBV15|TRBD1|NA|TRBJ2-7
CATSSFDRATYEQYF
TGTGCCACCAGCTCTTTCGACAGGGCCACTTACGAGCAGTACTTC
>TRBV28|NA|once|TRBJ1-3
CASSFVTASSGNTIYF
TGTGCCAGCAGTTTTGTGACAGCGAGCTCTGGAAACACCATATATTTT
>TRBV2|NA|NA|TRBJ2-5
CASPDSGNGETQYF
TGTGCCAGCCCAGATTCAGGGAACGGGGAGACCCAGTACTTC
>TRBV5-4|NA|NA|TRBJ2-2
CASSLSYTGELFF
TGTGCCAGCAGCTTGAGCTACACCGGGGAGCTGTTTTTT
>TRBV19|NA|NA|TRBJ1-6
CASSIDLLYSPLHF
TGTGCCAGTAGTATTGACTTACTTTATTCACCCCTCCACTTT
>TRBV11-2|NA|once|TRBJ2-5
CASSPYSRGAQETQYF
TGTGCCAGCAGCCCCTACTCTAGGGGGGCTCAAGAGACCCAGTACTTC
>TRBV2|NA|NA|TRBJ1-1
CASDRLNTEAFF
TGTGCCAGCGACCGTTTGAACACTGAAGCTTTCTTT
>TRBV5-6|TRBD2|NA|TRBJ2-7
CASSVPLRAGADTYEQYF
TGTGCCAGCAGCGTACCGTTGCGAGCGGGAGCGGATACCTACGAGCAGTACTTC
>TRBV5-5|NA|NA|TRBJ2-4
CASSLVLVGTAKNIQYF
TGTGCCAGCAGCTTGGTTTTGGTTGGTACAGCCAAAAACATTCAGTACTTC
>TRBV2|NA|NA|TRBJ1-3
CASSWRLSGNTIYF
TGTGCCAGCAGTTGGAGGCTCTCTGGAAACACCATATATTTT
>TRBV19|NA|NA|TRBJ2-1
CASSIHGRGDEQFF
TGTGCCAGTAGTATCCACGGCAGGGGGGACGAGCAGTTCTTC